This T cell receptor (beta chain) was captured by sequencing in a study of cytotoxic CD8 clonotypes in ibrutinib-treated CLL (dated by TCRdb to the early 2020s). Describing the broader study: The cohort had 11 to 12 relapsed/refractory and more than 14 treatment-naive patients; some 17 were IGHV unmutated. Longitudinal samples were available for about 30% of the roughly 86 trial participants. Cryopreserved peripheral blood mononuclear cells were obtained before treatment, at response, and at either sustained remission or disease progression. All remission and progressive disease samples were collected while patients were still receiving ibrutinib. Responses were partial in 25 or so patients and complete in 2; after median 68 months follow-up, about 14 stayed in remission and some twelve progressed. Samples at response were collected after a median of around twelve months of treatment, with a range of roughly 6 to 40 months. An average of around 250,000 productive templates and 94,082 productive rearrangements was obtained per sample.

General conclusions and limits of the study: Baseline clonality exceeded that of age-matched healthy donors and correlated strongly with circulating CD8+ T-cell counts. Sampling times were not matched between patients in sustained remission and patients whose disease was progressing, and lymph node repertoires were not examined. Clonality increased at ibrutinib response, stayed stable in sustained remission, and fell back toward baseline at progression. Public clonotypes were rare and either shrank or stayed stable during treatment, and the rise in clonality at ibrutinib response reflected expansion of private clonotypes.

The time point label for this specimen denotes: progressive disease on ibrutinib. For TCR beta library preparation, about 2 micrograms of genomic DNA was extracted from cryopreserved PBMCs. Longitudinal blood samples from CLL patients on ibrutinib monotherapy underwent high-throughput TCR beta sequencing. The patients took part in an open-label, single-center phase 2 trial of ibrutinib monotherapy. Notes on this clone: Its antigen remains unidentified. Base qualities are not at hand, and no much larger clone is one base apart.

The CDR3 numbers 15 residues from cysteine through phenylalanine. Only the CDR3 region is kept as DNA, spanning 45 bases read in frame from base 1. Unmatched junction bases come to 0, with V trimmed by 4 bases and J by 0 bases. CDR1 and CDR2, looked up from the germline V gene, are LGHNA and YNFKEQ. A MiSeq instrument was used for deep resolution sequencing, which targeted depths ranging from 1 in 1 million up to 1 in 200,000 T cells, with coverage averaging 10x for each clonotype. TCR beta libraries were generated with the immunoSEQ hsTCRB Kit. The authors' analysis ran thus. The data were analyzed with ImmunoSEQ Analyzer and ImmunoSEQ Data Assistant, and V, D and J gene assignments followed IMGT definitions. Clonality, with values ranging from 0 to 1, was calculated as one minus the normalized Shannon entropy of productive rearrangement frequencies. Public clonotype analysis was restricted to overrepresented clonotypes comprising at least 0.05% of each patient's repertoire. Repertoires from some twelve age-matched healthy donors in immuneACCESS were used as clonality controls. Sourced from immuneACCESS, this table was stored by TCRdb with only in-frame sequences that have V and J called. A share of the clones is absent; for the studies checked, an unresolved V gene accounts for under half, and the remainder has no known explanation. V, J and clone size reflect that table, while D and trimming were determined from the DNA. This sample gives approximately 50,000 clones in total; 50% to 70% of them show up just once. Of the sample, 20% to 30% is held by the ten largest clones.

Recombination joined TRBV4-2 with TRBJ2-3, with 11 bases in between that match TRBD2. The clonotype originates from a human donor with chronic lymphocytic leukemia. The starting material was PBMCs, obtained at disease progression, from a patient treated with ibrutinib. The CDR3 region: CASSLAGGSTDTQYF. The sequenced DNA: TGTGCCAGCAGCCTAGCGGGAGGGAGCACAGATACGCAGTATTTT.